The 14 T cell receptor beta chains below were found in one sample sequenced in a study of blood T cells in healthy people across ages. It was with a sample-barcoded 5' primer and a J-beta primer mix that a second PCR of roughly 7 to 12 cycles was run. MiXCR was run by TCRdb on the 5' RACE reads, yielding one entry per CDR3 protein. The profile shows about 760,000 distinct CDR3 sequences, 25% of them singletons. The sample was also reused in another study, on T cells of mothers and their children.

Sample: blood. All receptors derive from a boy aged 10-17 years in good health.

This clonotype occurred a few times. The V gene is TRBV27, the J gene TRBJ2-1; 9 bases line up with TRBD2. The CDR3 sequence is 16 residues long. Germline V CDR1 and CDR2: MNHEY, SMNVEV (reference sequence). Trimming at V came to 2 bases and at J to 7 bases, leaving 9 bases not matched to a gene. In DNA, the CDR3 is TGTGCCAGCAGTTTAGGGTGGGGTAGCGGGGGAAATGAGCAGTTCTTC. Protein product: CASSLGWGSGGNEQFF.

The gene calls are TRBV10-3 and TRBJ2-1; TRBD2 matches 7 bases. Germline CDR1 is ENHRY and CDR2 is SYGVKD. With V trimmed by 10 bases and J by 7 bases, 16 bases remained unmatched. This CDR3 contains 15 residues. The CDR3 DNA is TGTGCCACAAACTCAGCGGGACCCCCACGGAATGAGCAGTTCTTC. It translates to CATNSAGPPRNEQFF.

This clonotype was counted between two and nine times. This chain links TRBV20-1 with TRBJ2-5; D perhaps matches TRBD2 (6 bases). The DNA end is more similar to TRBJ2-7, so the J call may be wrong. Germline CDR1 DFQATT, CDR2 SNEGSKA (reference sequence). The CDR3 has 15 amino acids. Here the CDR3 reads CSAIGRDSSYYEQYF. In nucleotides, the CDR3 is TGCAGTGCTATCGGGCGGGACTCCTCTTACTACGAGCAGTACTTC.

This clonotype was found a few times. This chain uses TRBV29-1 with TRBJ2-1, with D perhaps assigned TRBD1 or TRBD2 (5 bases each). V lost 4 bases, J lost 6 bases, and 7 bases lay in between. The CDR3 consists of 11 residues. Germline loops: CDR1 SQVTM, CDR2 ANQGSEA. The CDR3 loop reads CSVGGINEQFF. The CDR3 bases are TGCAGCGTTGGGGGGATCAATGAGCAGTTCTTC.

This chain links TRBV27 with TRBJ2-7, with D possibly matching TRBD2 (5 bases). Trimming removed 2 bases from V and 5 bases from J, with 16 bases in between. The germline CDR1 and CDR2 sequences are MNHEY and SMNVEV (reference sequence). The CDR3 is made up of 15 amino acids. As DNA, the CDR3 is TGTGCCAGCAGTTTAGGTTCGGGATCTGGGGACGAGCAGTACTTC. Residues: CASSLGSGSGDEQYF.

This clonotype was detected only a few times. The junction departs from germline at one end; a sequencing error may be responsible. The CDR3: CASSPAAGGLFF. The CDR3 bases are TGTGCCAGCAGCCCCGCCGCGGGAGGGCTTTTCTTC. V gene TRBV3-1 combines with J gene TRBJ2-5; 9 positions agree with TRBD2. CDR3 length equals 12 residues. Germline CDR1 and CDR2: LGHDT and YNNKEL (reference sequence).

A few counts support this clonotype. This sequence joins TRBV12-3 or TRBV12-4 and TRBJ1-2; 9 bases align to TRBD1. V shed 4 bases, J shed 2 bases, and the junction held 2 bases outside the gene matches. This CDR3 has 14 amino acids. CDR3 protein: CASSYRGRNYGYTF. DNA of the CDR3: TGTGCCAGCAGTTACAGGGGGCGCAACTATGGCTACACCTTC.

Concerning this clonotype itself: One end of the junction varies from germline; a read error may be responsible. This rearrangement joins TRBV6-6 to TRBJ2-5, with a weak D call TRBD2 (7 bases). The DNA end is more similar to TRBJ2-1, so the J call may be wrong. The germline gives CDR1 MNHNY, CDR2 SVGAGI (reference sequence). The CDR3 has 16 amino acids. The CDR3, as DNA: TGTGCCAGCAGACCCATCCGGGGGGCCACCTACAATAAGCAGTTCTTC. Its translation is CASRPIRGATYNKQFF.

This clonotype was detected a few times. The chain recombines TRBV14 with TRBJ1-2, with D perhaps TRBD1 (5 bases). The germline V gene has CDR1 SGHDN and CDR2 FVKESK. The CDR3 spans 15 residues. V lost 3 bases to trimming and J lost 5 bases, with 16 bases between them. In nucleotides, the CDR3 is TGTGCCAGCAGCCAGTTATCCGGCAGGGCTTATGGCTACACCTTC. Protein sequence: CASSQLSGRAYGYTF.

This chain links TRBV7-8 with TRBJ2-1, with D unresolved. CDR1 and CDR2 (germline): SGHVS, FQNEAQ. Between the trimmed V and J ends, which lost 6 bases and 4 bases, there was a span of 13 bases. The CDR3 is 14 amino acids. The CDR3, as DNA: TGTGCCAGCAGGCTGATGGGGAAGTACAATGAGCAGTTCTTC. As protein: CASRLMGKYNEQFF.

On this clonotype: The conserved phenylalanine or tryptophan normally closing the CDR3 is absent here, so this likely arose from a read error. This chain connects TRBV12-3 or TRBV12-4 to TRBJ2-7; D unresolved. This CDR3 spans 15 amino acids. Trimming removed 5 bases at V and 0 bases at J, with 14 bases between. The CDR3 here is CASSPLGWSSYEQYL. CDR3 DNA sequence: TGTGCCAGCAGTCCGTTGGGCTGGAGCTCCTACGAGCAGTACCTC.

The J gene is TRBJ1-1, the V gene TRBV27; no firm D call. The V end was cut by 1 base, the J end by 3 bases, with 12 bases between. This CDR3 has 15 amino acids. Germline V gene data show CDR1 as MNHEY and CDR2 as SMNVEV (reference sequence). In nucleotides, the CDR3 is TGTGCCAGCAGTTTATGGCAGGCGGGGTACACTGAAGCTTTCTTT. Residues: CASSLWQAGYTEAFF.

This chain links TRBV29-1 with TRBJ2-7, with 9 bases aligning to TRBD2. Germline CDR1 SQVTM, CDR2 ANQGSEA. V trimming: 4 bases; J trimming: 4 bases; junction bases outside the gene matches: 8. This CDR3 is 14 amino acids long. CDR3 in DNA: TGCAGCGTTGCAGCTAGCGGGATTCTTTACGAGCAGTACTTC. Its translation is CSVAASGILYEQYF.

The chain uses TRBV2 and TRBJ2-1; 11 bases match TRBD2. Germline lookup yields CDR1 SNHLY and CDR2 FYNNEI. The CDR3 sequence is 16 residues long. Unmatched junction bases numbered 14, after V lost 7 bases and J lost 9 bases. Here the CDR3 DNA reads TGTGCCAGCACTTTCGGAGGGGCTAGCGGGGGGTTTGAGCAGTTCTTC. It codes for CASTFGGASGGFEQFF.